Shown below are 6 T cell receptor beta chains from a single sample sequenced in a study of cytomegalovirus exposure and HLA in healthy donors (dated by TCRdb to 2017 to 2019). Libraries were constructed by the immunoSEQ multiplex PCR assay. For the multiplex PCR, a mixture combining 60 forward primers for TCR Vbeta segments and 13 reverse primers for TCR Jbeta segments was used. TCRdb's version of the immuneACCESS table is confined to in-frame rearrangements and falls short of the full clone set. An unresolved V gene accounts for under half of the shortfall where checked; the remainder is of unknown origin. The sample's own table lists around 80,000 clones. In total, the top ten clones hold under 0.9% of the sample. The specimen sequenced was PBMCs. The receptors were sampled from a boy aged 5-17 years in good health and CMV-seronegative.

A remark on this clone: The junction and the germline gene differ at one end; a read error may be behind it. Other DNA sequences within the sample encode an identical CDR3. V gene TRBV6-5 combines with J gene TRBJ2-1, with 9 nucleotides matching TRBD2. There are 16 residues in the CDR3. CDR1 is MNHEY and CDR2 is SVGAGI in the germline V gene. This CDR3 reads CASSYRGGRAYNEQFF. The CDR3 region has the DNA TGTGCCAGTAGTTACAGAGGCGGGAGGGCCTACAATGAGCAGTTCTTC.

This chain joins TRBV29-1 and TRBJ2-1; TRBD1 agrees at 8 bases. Germline V lookup: CDR1 SQVTM, CDR2 ANQGSEA. V shed 8 bases and J 3 bases; nucleotides not matched to a gene: 6. The CDR3 consists of 13 residues. The CDR3 bases are TGCAGCTTGAAGGACAGGGACTACAATGAGCAGTTCTTC. This codes for CSLKDRDYNEQFF.

V is TRBV9 and J is TRBJ2-7; 11 bases align to TRBD2. Trimming at V came to 4 bases and at J to 2 bases, leaving 11 bases not matched to a gene. Germline CDR1 reads SGDLS; CDR2 reads YYNGEE. This CDR3 contains 17 residues. The CDR3 DNA sequence: TGTGCCAGCAGCCCCCAGGGTTTTAGCGGGAGGGCCTACGAGCAGTACTTC. Its protein product is CASSPQGFSGRAYEQYF.

This chain connects TRBV27 to TRBJ2-7; 9 nucleotides line up with TRBD2. The CDR3 totals 16 residues. V dropped 6 bases and J dropped 0; count of bases not matched to a gene: 9. Germline assignment: CDR1 MNHEY and CDR2 SMNVEV (reference sequence). CDR3: CASREKLAGISYEQYF. The CDR3 region has the DNA TGTGCCAGCAGGGAAAAGCTAGCGGGGATCTCCTACGAGCAGTACTTC.

The CDR3 loop reads CASSQDNRGGDPQHF. CDR3 sequence (DNA): TGCGCCAGCAGCCAAGATAACCGGGGAGGGGACCCCCAGCATTTT. This chain connects TRBV4-3 to TRBJ1-5; TRBD1 might be the D (5 bases). The CDR3 has 15 amino acids. Germline loops: CDR1 LGHNA, CDR2 YSLEER. Deletions cut 0 bases from V and 10 bases from J, with 16 bases between.

This rearrangement joins TRBV2 to TRBJ2-5, with D perhaps matching TRBD2 (6 bases). Trimming pared 1 base from V and 5 bases from J, leaving 8 bases between. Germline loops: CDR1 SNHLY, CDR2 FYNNEI. The CDR3 consists of 13 residues. Here the CDR3 reads CASSEVAGETQYF. The CDR3 nucleotides are TGTGCCAGCAGTGAAGTCGCGGGGGAGACCCAGTACTTC. Full variable domain (outside the CDR3, taken from reference TRBV2 and TRBJ2-5): EPEVTQTPSHQVTQMGQEVILRCVPISNHLYFYWYRQILGQKVEFLVSFYNNEISEKSEIFDDQFSVERPDGSNFTLKIRSTKLEDSAMYFCASSEVAGETQYFGPGTRLLVL.